These 21 T cell receptor beta chains came from one sample sequenced in a study of CD8+ T cells in alopecia areata. This sample's treatment: oral pan-JAK inhibitor, 5-10 mg twice daily. Sequencing relied on a cDNA template that was reverse transcribed from extracted RNA. Assay: immunoSEQ multiplex PCR; the TCRdb copy retains only in-frame clones and omits some. The sample shows around 160,000 clones, less than 70% of them seen only once. The material was CD4+ T cells sorted from blood, obtained at week 24, from a patient treated with tofacitinib. These TCRs come from a human donor with alopecia areata.

The rearrangement joins TRBV30 to TRBJ1-2, with D unresolved. The V gene's germline CDR1 is GTSNPN and CDR2 SVGIG (reference sequence). The CDR3 has 12 residues. Trimming stripped 0 bases from V and 7 bases from J, with 9 bases between. The CDR3 is CAWSVLASGYTF. The CDR3 DNA is TGTGCCTGGAGTGTACTTGCGAGTGGCTACACCTTC.

This clone was counted a few times. The chain recombines TRBV10-3 with TRBJ2-7; the match to TRBD1 covers 7 bases. The CDR3 extends over 14 amino acids. The germline V gene encodes CDR1 ENHRY and CDR2 SYGVKD. Unmatched junction bases numbered 14, after V lost 11 bases and J lost 4 bases. The DNA for the CDR3 is TGTGCCCCCCAAAAGGACAGGTGCATATACGAGCAGTACTTC. Encoded protein: CAPQKDRCIYEQYF.

This clone occurred a few times. This chain links TRBV29-1 with TRBJ2-5, with D unclear. The CDR3 extends over 11 amino acids. CDR1 SQVTM and CDR2 ANQGSEA come from the germline V gene. V dropped 6 bases and J dropped 4 bases, with 9 bases sitting between them. This CDR3 is CSVGLGETQYF. The CDR3 DNA follows: TGCAGCGTCGGGTTGGGAGAGACCCAGTACTTC.

The rearrangement links TRBV19 to TRBJ1-5; a possible D gene is TRBD1 (5 bases). Trimming took off 1 base at V and 6 bases at J, with 16 bases between the two ends. This CDR3 comprises 16 residues. CDR1 and CDR2 from the germline V gene are LNHDA and SQIVND (reference sequence). The CDR3, as DNA: TGTGCCAGTAGTATAGGCAACCGATTGGGGGGTCAGCCCCAGCATTTT. This codes for CASSIGNRLGGQPQHF.

The CDR3 DNA reads TGTGCCTGGATCCCACAGGGGGTACCGAACACTGAAGCTTTCTTT. Amino acids: CAWIPQGVPNTEAFF. The chain employs TRBV30 and TRBJ1-1, with TRBD1 matching over 8 bases. The CDR3 totals 15 residues. Germline V gene sequence: CDR1 GTSNPN, CDR2 SVGIG (reference sequence). With V trimmed by 4 bases and J by 1 base, 8 bases remained unmatched.

V is TRBV29-1 and J is TRBJ1-4; TRBD1 aligns across 7 bases. The CDR3 totals 14 residues. From germline, CDR1 is SQVTM and CDR2 ANQGSEA. Trimming removed 4 bases from V and 8 bases from J; junction bases left unmatched: 10. This CDR3 is CSVAMTGLGEKLFF. The CDR3 DNA is TGCAGCGTTGCTATGACAGGGTTAGGGGAAAAACTGTTTTTT.

This clone turned up a few times. The genes are TRBV29-1 and TRBJ2-2; 7 nucleotides line up with TRBD2. CDR3 length equals 16 residues. Trimming cost V 6 bases and J 4 bases; bases outside gene matches: 14. In germline, CDR1 is SQVTM, CDR2 ANQGSEA. The chain's CDR3 is CSVPISGGGRTGELFF. The CDR3 coding sequence is TGCAGCGTACCCATCTCGGGGGGAGGTCGCACCGGGGAGCTGTTTTTT.

This clone appeared a few times. The rearrangement joins TRBV29-1 to TRBJ1-1; D perhaps matches TRBD1 (5 bases). The CDR3 totals 12 residues. Germline loops: CDR1 SQVTM, CDR2 ANQGSEA. V lost 4 bases and J lost 4, with 10 bases in between. CDR3 sequence reads: CSVAGIFTEAFF. In DNA form, the CDR3 reads TGCAGCGTTGCAGGGATTTTCACTGAAGCTTTCTTT. The full variable domain, completed using reference TRBV29-1 and TRBJ1-1, is SAVISQKPSRDICQRGTSLTIQCQVDSQVTMMFWYRQQPGQSLTLIATANQGSEATYESGFVIDKFPISRPNLTFSTLTVSNMSPEDSSIYLCSVAGIFTEAFFGQGTRLTVV.

This clone was detected only once. V and J are TRBV9 and TRBJ1-2; D unclear. V gave up 0 bases and J gave up 4 bases, with 4 bases separating them. The CDR3 totals 12 residues. CDR1 SGDLS and CDR2 YYNGEE come from the germline V gene. The CDR3 loop reads CASSVGVYGYTF. The CDR3 DNA reads as TGTGCCAGCAGCGTAGGAGTCTATGGCTACACCTTC.

The chain has TRBV18 and TRBJ1-2; no reliable D call. V was shortened by 1 base and J by 6 bases, with 9 bases between the two germline ends. This CDR3 is built from 13 residues. Germline loops: CDR1 KGHSH, CDR2 LQKENI. DNA of the CDR3: TGTGCCAGCTCACCACAGAACAAGGATGGCTACACCTTC. This sequence encodes CASSPQNKDGYTF.

The chain combines TRBV10-3 with TRBJ2-1; 8 bases map to TRBD1. Germline loops: CDR1 ENHRY, CDR2 SYGVKD. The CDR3 totals 13 residues. The V segment lost 10 bases and the J segment 0 bases; nucleotides outside the gene matches: 2. The CDR3 sequence: CATGQGSYNEQFF. The CDR3, as DNA: TGTGCCACCGGACAGGGCTCCTACAATGAGCAGTTCTTC.

This clone was observed a few times. The chain combines TRBV5-1 with TRBJ2-3, with D possibly matching TRBD1 (6 bases). Germline CDR1 and CDR2: SGHRS and YFSETQ. Trimming took off 0 bases at V and 2 bases at J, with 10 bases between the two ends. The CDR3 is 15 amino acids. The CDR3 DNA reads TGCGCCAGCAGCTTGGACAGGGTTTTCACAGATACGCAGTATTTT. Its translation: CASSLDRVFTDTQYF.

The chain employs TRBV30 and TRBJ1-1, with 7 bases identical to TRBD1. The CDR3 sequence is 13 residues long. From germline, CDR1 is GTSNPN and CDR2 SVGIG (reference sequence). J gave up 4 bases and V 2 bases, and 4 bases lay outside the gene matches. The CDR3 is CAWSRQGGTEAFF. The CDR3 coding sequence is TGTGCCTGGAGTCGACAGGGAGGCACTGAAGCTTTCTTT.

This clone was seen a few times. This rearrangement joins TRBV18 to TRBJ2-3; 8 bases map to TRBD1. The CDR3 totals 14 residues. V lost 5 bases, J lost 3 bases, and 4 bases stayed unmatched. Germline lookup yields CDR1 KGHSH and CDR2 LQKENI. Here the CDR3 DNA reads TGTGCCAGCTCAACAACAGGGGGGACAGATACGCAGTATTTT. It is translated as CASSTTGGTDTQYF.

This chain links TRBV30 with TRBJ2-5, with D unresolved. The CDR3 consists of 14 residues. Germline assignment: CDR1 GTSNPN and CDR2 SVGIG (reference sequence). Between the trimmed V and J ends, which lost 4 bases and 5 bases, there was a span of 17 bases. In DNA form, the CDR3 reads TGTGCCTGGACCCGGGCCCCGGTGGGGGAGACCCAGTACTTC. Protein product: CAWTRAPVGETQYF.

The V and J genes are TRBV29-1 and TRBJ2-7, with D tentatively TRBD2 (5 bases). This CDR3 contains 12 residues. Trimming pared 7 bases from V and 0 bases from J, leaving 10 bases between. Germline V CDR1 and CDR2: SQVTM, ANQGSEA. DNA for the CDR3: TGCAGCGCCACCGGGAACTCCTACGAGCAGTACTTC. Protein sequence: CSATGNSYEQYF.

This sequence joins TRBV2 and TRBJ2-2; 8 nucleotides align to TRBD1. CDR1 and CDR2 (germline): SNHLY, FYNNEI. Trimming at V came to 7 bases and at J to 3 bases, leaving 4 bases not matched to a gene. This CDR3 spans 14 amino acids. The CDR3 spells CASNPTGDTGELFF. CDR3 DNA sequence: TGTGCCAGCAATCCGACAGGGGACACCGGGGAGCTGTTTTTT.

V and J are TRBV30 and TRBJ1-5, with TRBD1 matching 8 bases. The germline V gene has CDR1 GTSNPN and CDR2 SVGIG (reference sequence). The length of the CDR3 is 14 residues. The J segment lost 6 bases and the V segment lost 3 bases, leaving 7 bases of the junction unmatched. CDR3 nucleotides: TGTGCCTGGAGCCATGGAGACAGGGGTCAGCCCCAGCATTTT. The encoded protein is CAWSHGDRGQPQHF.

This clone was seen only a few times. CDR3 loop: CSVGGGGANVLTF. In DNA, the CDR3 is TGCAGCGTTGGGGGCGGAGGGGCCAACGTCCTGACTTTC. The rearrangement links TRBV29-1 to TRBJ2-6; D might be TRBD1 (5 bases). The V and J ends lost 4 bases and 4 bases respectively, with 8 bases between them. The CDR3 sequence is 13 residues long. Germline V CDR1 and CDR2: SQVTM, ANQGSEA.

The chain links TRBV27 to TRBJ2-3, with D tentatively TRBD1 (6 bases). The CDR3 is 16 residues long. Germline V gene sequence: CDR1 MNHEY, CDR2 SMNVEV (reference sequence). V lost 2 bases to trimming and J lost 1 base, with 13 bases between them. CDR3 loop: CASSLQGRAGTDTQYF. CDR3 DNA: TGTGCCAGCAGTTTACAGGGGCGGGCTGGCACAGATACGCAGTATTTT.

The chain links TRBV2 to TRBJ1-2; D may be TRBD1 (6 bases). V lost 5 bases, J lost 6 bases, and 16 bases lay in between. In germline, CDR1 is SNHLY, CDR2 FYNNEI. CDR3 size: 14 residues. DNA for the CDR3: TGTGCCAGCAGTCCCCAGTTACAGGGTGATGGCTACACCTTC. Translating gives CASSPQLQGDGYTF. The full variable domain, in which reference TRBV2 and TRBJ1-2 provide the parts outside the CDR3, is EPEVTQTPSHQVTQMGQEVILRCVPISNHLYFYWYRQILGQKVEFLVSFYNNEISEKSEIFDDQFSVERPDGSNFTLKIRSTKLEDSAMYFCASSPQLQGDGYTFGSGTRLTVV.